This T cell receptor beta chain was recovered during a study of blood T cell repertoires in COVID-19 (dated by TCRdb to about 2020). About the study as a whole: The collaborator samples originated in the United States, Italy and Spain and spanned the acute and convalescent phases of COVID-19. The material from the prospective study consisted of cDNA or gDNA derived from T cells, B-cell-depleted T cells, or PBMCs. Subjects who had been exposed to COVID-19, were actively infected with it, or had recovered from it provided the deeply sampled blood TCRbeta repertoires that made up the dataset. The repertoires were made available in a free public database intended to serve as a resource for research on the immune response to SARS-CoV-2. Samples were obtained from the ongoing ImmuneRACE study (first 160 participants) and from 1,200 or so subjects provided by 6 global collaborators. A de-identified subject ID, COVID-19 status, age in years and sex were almost always included in the sample metadata. HLA class I and class II types, where available, came from metadata supplied by the sample provider rather than from assay-based typing. Here is what the overall study found, with its caveats: The amount of clinical and demographic metadata varied by source and participant and was provided uncurated.

In regard to this clone: This receptor's antigen is unknown. Base qualities are missing; no much larger clone stands one base away.

The V end loses 5 bases and the J end loses 4 bases, and a stretch of 11 bases separates them. Reading from cysteine to phenylalanine, the CDR3 counts 12 amino acids. Only CDR3 DNA is held: 36 bases, read in frame from base 1. The germline V gene sets CDR1 to SQVTM and CDR2 to ANQGSEA. The collaborating institutions used their own protocols to collect whole blood in K2EDTA tubes. For TCRbeta analysis, collaborator samples were shipped as frozen whole blood, as isolated PBMCs, or as DNA extracted from either sample type. TCRbeta CDR3 regions were amplified from genomic DNA by means of the immunoSEQ Assay, a bias-controlled multiplex PCR. In the original analysis: Nucleated cell counts per sample were estimated from amplification of reference gene primers within the assay. To quantify the absolute abundance of each unique TCRbeta CDR3 rearrangement, sequence reads were collapsed and filtered. For each sample, productive Simpson clonality was calculated as the square root of Simpson's diversity index over productive rearrangements. TCRdb re-hosts the immuneACCESS table, in-frame sequences only. Its copies lack some clones; in the studies checked, an unresolved V gene accounts for under half of them, and the cause for the rest is not known. The DNA gave D and trimming, while V, J and clone size come from that table. The sample table contains around 100,000 clones; only one count was recorded for 80% of them. The leading ten clones occupy around 30% of the sample.

The rearrangement joined TRBV29-1 to TRBJ1-1; TRBD1 is a possible D gene, resting on 6 matching bases. The sequence came from a man aged 65 to 85 with active or convalescent COVID-19. The sample was peripheral blood. The CDR3 amino acid sequence is: CSVLGGGTEAFF. The DNA is as follows: TGCAGCGTTTTGGGAGGGGGCACTGAAGCTTTCTTT.